Listed here are 25 T cell receptor beta chains from one sample, sequenced in a study of post-analysis software for immune sequencing data. The study, taken as a whole, reports: Patients used about 5 TRBV segments, including TRBV5-6, TRBV5-1 and TRBV20-1, more often than controls.

Built from TCR beta cDNA, the libraries had unique molecular identifiers in them. TCRdb called the PCR reads again in MiXCR, with one record for every CDR3 protein. In the table there are 650,000 to 850,000 distinct CDR3 sequences, more than 45% of which are singletons. Antigens of these TCRs are unknown. The source material was blood. These receptors all come from a girl aged 5 to 17 with multiple sclerosis.

The CDR3 DNA follows: TGCGCCAGCAGCTTTTCCGGGACAGGGGGAGTGAACACTGAAGCTTTCTTT. It encodes CASSFSGTGGVNTEAFF. The chain uses TRBV5-1 and TRBJ1-1; 11 bases map to TRBD1. The CDR3 consists of 17 residues. The V and J ends lost 2 bases and 0 bases, in that order; junction bases with no gene match: 6. Germline loops: CDR1 SGHRS, CDR2 YFSETQ.

The chain recombines TRBV5-1 with TRBJ2-7, with D unresolved. The CDR3 is 14 residues long. Per germline, CDR1 SGHRS and CDR2 YFSETQ. The germline V and J ends were trimmed by 3 bases and 0 bases, with 10 bases remaining between them. CDR3 bases: TGCGCCAGCAGCTCACCAGGTGACTCCTACGAGCAGTACTTC. Translation gives CASSSPGDSYEQYF.

Remarks on this clonotype: This may come from a read error, since a much larger clone is one base off. The rearrangement uses TRBV25-1 and TRBJ2-3; D remains unclear. CDR1 is MGHDK and CDR2 is SYGVNS in the germline V gene. This CDR3 is 17 amino acids long. CDR3 protein: CTSSEYIESMGTDTQYF. Here the CDR3 DNA reads TGTACCAGCAGTGAATATATAGAGAGTATGGGCACAGATACGCAGTATTTT.

V is TRBV15 and J is TRBJ1-2, with TRBD1 matching 9 bases. Germline CDR1 is LNHNV and CDR2 is YYDKDF (reference sequence). The CDR3 is 13 residues long. J gave up 8 bases and V 5 bases, and 6 bases lay outside the gene matches. DNA of the CDR3: TGTGCCACCAGCCTGGACAGGGGCGGGGGCTACACCTTC. Amino acids: CATSLDRGGGYTF.

The chain employs TRBV29-1 and TRBJ2-7; D is perhaps TRBD1 (5 bases). This CDR3 spans 13 amino acids. Per germline, CDR1 SQVTM and CDR2 ANQGSEA. V was pared by 4 bases and J by 3 bases, with 13 bases between. CDR3 in DNA: TGCAGCGTTGGGAAGGCAGGGCTCTACGAGCAGTACTTC. The encoded protein is CSVGKAGLYEQYF.

V usage is TRBV6-6 and J usage is TRBJ2-5; 11 bases map to TRBD2. Unmatched junction bases numbered 6, after V lost 5 bases and J lost 1 base. Germline V gene sequence: CDR1 MNHNY, CDR2 SVGAGI (reference sequence). This CDR3 spans 16 amino acids. The CDR3 DNA reads TGTGCCAGCAGTCCCCAGGGACTAGCGGTCCAAGAGACCCAGTACTTC. The encoded protein is CASSPQGLAVQETQYF.

On this clonotype: An end of the junction differs from the germline gene, which may be a read error. The CDR3 protein is CASSQSGWTEGRPQHF. The CDR3 DNA reads TGTGCCAGTAGCCAGTCTGGCTGGACGGAGGGTCGGCCCCAGCATTTT. The chain has TRBV3-1 and TRBJ1-5; D unclear. Per the germline V gene, CDR1 is LGHDT and CDR2 is YNNKEL (reference sequence). CDR3 length: 16 amino acids.

The CDR3 reads CSARPGQGREQYF. The CDR3 DNA reads TGCAGTGCTAGACCGGGACAGGGTCGGGAGCAGTACTTC. The gene calls are TRBV20-1 and TRBJ2-7; 9 bases fit TRBD1. The germline V gene has CDR1 DFQATT and CDR2 SNEGSKA (reference sequence). The ends lost 2 bases at V and 7 bases at J; junction bases unmatched: 6. This CDR3 is built from 13 residues.

The chain joins TRBV29-1 to TRBJ2-3, with TRBD1 identical over 10 bases. From germline, CDR1 is SQVTM and CDR2 ANQGSEA. Trimming removed 8 bases from V and 3 bases from J; junction bases left unmatched: 11. The CDR3 contains 15 residues. Here the CDR3 reads CSSLRGQGKTDTQYF. In DNA form, the CDR3 reads TGCAGCTCCCTTCGGGGACAGGGGAAGACAGATACGCAGTATTTT.

There are a few counts of this clonotype. The genes are TRBV6-2 or TRBV6-3 and TRBJ2-5; 8 bases agree with TRBD2. Germline V lookup: CDR1 MNHEY, CDR2 SVGEGT. The V and J ends lost 2 bases and 4 bases, in that order; junction bases with no gene match: 12. The CDR3 covers 17 residues. The DNA of the CDR3 is TGTGCCAGCAGTTACCTGGCCCGGACTAGCCGAGGAGAGACCCAGTACTTC. This translates into CASSYLARTSRGETQYF.

The chain has TRBV6-1 and TRBJ2-5; maybe TRBD2 (6 bases). Germline loops: CDR1 MNHNS, CDR2 SASEGT. V lost 7 bases to trimming and J lost 5 bases, with 20 bases between them. This CDR3 contains 15 residues. For the CDR3, the DNA is TGTGCCAGCACCTTCACGGAGGGATCAGGGGAGACCCAGTACTTC. Translated, it gives CASTFTEGSGETQYF.

The chain has TRBV9 and TRBJ2-1, with D hard to call. The germline V and J ends were trimmed by 4 bases and 6 bases, with 8 bases remaining between them. Germline V gene data show CDR1 as SGDLS and CDR2 as YYNGEE. The CDR3 consists of 12 residues. Written as DNA, the CDR3 is TGTGCCAGCAGCCCAAACAGCAATGAGCAGTTCTTC. Its protein is CASSPNSNEQFF.

This clonotype was counted only a few times. The V call is TRBV6-2 or TRBV6-3, the J call TRBJ2-7, with 15 bases matching TRBD2. The ends lost 6 bases at V and 4 bases at J; junction bases unmatched: 4. The CDR3 loop spans 15 amino acids. Per germline, CDR1 MNHEY and CDR2 SVGEGT. The CDR3 DNA reads as TGTGCCAGCAGCCACGGGACTAGCGGGAGGTACGAGCAGTACTTC. Its translation: CASSHGTSGRYEQYF.

Only a few counts were recorded for this clonotype. This rearrangement joins TRBV25-1 to TRBJ1-4; D is ambiguous. CDR1 is MGHDK, CDR2 SYGVNS, per germline. V lost 2 bases and J 7 bases, leaving 2 bases between the germline ends. The CDR3 spans 11 residues. Here the CDR3 reads CASSEAEKLFF. The CDR3 coding sequence is TGTGCCAGCAGTGAAGCTGAAAAACTGTTTTTT. Full variable domain (outside the CDR3, taken from reference TRBV25-1 and TRBJ1-4): EADIYQTPRYLVIGTGKKITLECSQTMGHDKMYWYQQDPGMELHLIHYSYGVNSTEKGDLSSESTVSRIRTEHFPLTLESARPSHTSQYLCASSEAEKLFFGSGTQLSVL.

This CDR3 reads CASSLDRGSGSVREQYF. CDR3 nucleotide sequence: TGTGCCAGCAGCTTAGATCGAGGTAGCGGGAGTGTTCGCGAGCAGTACTTC. The chain uses TRBV11-3 and TRBJ2-7, with TRBD2 identical over 9 bases. This CDR3 comprises 17 residues. V dropped 0 bases and J dropped 6; count of bases not matched to a gene: 12. Germline lookup yields CDR1 SGHNT and CDR2 YENEEA.

This clonotype was detected only a few times. The chain combines TRBV29-1 with TRBJ2-7, with TRBD1 identical over 9 bases. V shed 4 bases, J shed 7 bases, and the junction held 8 bases outside the gene matches. Germline-derived CDR1 and CDR2 are SQVTM and ANQGSEA. CDR3 length: 13 amino acids. The CDR3 loop is CSVAGQGSEEQYF. DNA for the CDR3: TGCAGCGTTGCGGGACAGGGATCGGAAGAGCAGTACTTC.

V gene TRBV20-1 combines with J gene TRBJ2-5, with D tentatively TRBD2 (6 bases). There are 11 residues in the CDR3. Germline V lookup: CDR1 DFQATT, CDR2 SNEGSKA (reference sequence). V was cut by 5 bases and J by 5 bases, with 9 bases left in between. This CDR3 is CSAVRGETQYF. Written as DNA, the CDR3 is TGCAGTGCTGTCCGGGGGGAGACCCAGTACTTC.

The chain has TRBV5-1 and TRBJ2-3, with 8 positions matching TRBD2. This CDR3 comprises 16 residues. Trimming at V came to 0 bases and at J to 2 bases, leaving 5 bases not matched to a gene. Germline lookup yields CDR1 SGHRS and CDR2 YFSETQ. In DNA, the CDR3 is TGCGCCAGCAGCTTGGCCGGTAGCGGGGTCACAGATACGCAGTATTTT. Its translation: CASSLAGSGVTDTQYF.

This clonotype was seen a handful of times. V is TRBV7-9 and J is TRBJ1-2; D unresolved. This CDR3 has 13 residues. In germline, CDR1 is SEHNR, CDR2 FQNEAQ (reference sequence). Trimming stripped 8 bases from V and 5 bases from J, with 15 bases between. This chain's CDR3 is CASSPGPLYGYTF. As DNA, the CDR3 is TGTGCCAGCTCTCCCGGGCCCTTGTATGGCTACACCTTC. The full variable domain, its missing parts supplied by reference TRBV7-9 and TRBJ1-2, is DTGVSQNPRHKITKRGQNVTFRCDPISEHNRLYWYRQTLGQGPEFLTYFQNEAQLEKSRLLSDRFSAERPKGSFSTLEIQRTEQGDSAMYLCASSPGPLYGYTFGSGTRLTVV.

Only a few counts were recorded for this clonotype. This chain uses TRBV6-1 with TRBJ1-2; D not certain. Between the trimmed V and J ends, which lost 1 base and 1 base, there was a span of 16 bases. This CDR3 has 17 residues. The germline gives CDR1 MNHNS, CDR2 SASEGT. The CDR3 spells CASSEDPDRYFNYGYTF. As DNA, the CDR3 is TGTGCCAGCAGTGAAGACCCCGACCGATATTTTAACTATGGCTACACCTTC.

This clonotype was counted at least ten times. This sequence joins TRBV3-1 and TRBJ2-7, with D perhaps matching TRBD1 or TRBD2 (5 bases each). The CDR3 length is 16 residues. Looked up from germline, CDR1 is LGHDT and CDR2 is YNNKEL (reference sequence). The V end lost 0 bases, the J end lost 1 base, and 13 bases lay between the germline ends. The CDR3 loop reads CASSQEGRAPSYEQYF. The CDR3 nucleotides are TGTGCCAGCAGCCAAGAGGGGCGGGCGCCTTCCTACGAGCAGTACTTC.

The table lists this clonotype with a count of one. A read error may account for a junction end that differs from germline. The gene calls are TRBV7-9 and TRBJ2-5; D perhaps matches TRBD2 (7 bases). The J call may not be correct, given that the DNA end is closer to TRBJ2-7. This CDR3 comprises 14 residues. Germline V CDR1 and CDR2: SEHNR, FQNEAQ (reference sequence). CDR3 loop: CSSSLARGGGEQYF. The DNA for the CDR3 is TGTTCCAGCAGCTTAGCCAGGGGAGGGGGCGAGCAGTACTTC.

The chain combines TRBV12-3 or TRBV12-4 with TRBJ1-2; D not certain. Trimming left V 3 bases short and J 2 bases short, with 4 bases between. The CDR3 loop spans 12 amino acids. CDR3 nucleotides: TGTGCCAGCAGTTTGTGCAACTATGGCTACACCTTC. Its translation: CASSLCNYGYTF.

CDR3 loop: CASGPAAETYEQYF. In DNA, the CDR3 is TGTGCCAGCGGGCCAGCGGCGGAAACCTACGAGCAGTACTTC. The chain uses TRBV6-6 and TRBJ2-7; D is possibly TRBD2 (5 bases). With 8 bases removed from V and 2 bases from J, the gap between germline ends came to 16 bases. This CDR3 comprises 14 residues. Per the germline V gene, CDR1 is MNHNY and CDR2 is SVGAGI (reference sequence).

A few counts support this clonotype. The genes are TRBV9 and TRBJ2-2; the D gene could be TRBD1 or TRBD2 (5 bases each). The CDR3 extends over 13 amino acids. Germline V gene lookup returns CDR1 SGDLS and CDR2 YYNGEE. Trimming left V 3 bases short and J 7 bases short, with 10 bases between. For the CDR3, the DNA is TGTGCCAGCAGCGGACTGGGGGTCGGGGAGCTGTTTTTT. Translation gives CASSGLGVGELFF.